This is a list of T cell receptor beta chains from one sample in a study of blood T cell repertoires in COVID-19. This table comes from immunoSEQ multiplex PCR, and its TCRdb copy is limited to in-frame clones, with some not included. The sample has about 230,000 clones; 80% to 90% are singletons. Sequenced material: peripheral blood. Receptors originate from a man aged 50-60 years with COVID-19, enrolled during active disease. Each CDR3 is given with its conserved first and last residue. The D gene is left open where the match is weak. Expanded clones are given a class, and other clones once, few, many or no size at all.

V: TRBV6-5; J: TRBJ1-4; length: 16; D: -; size: -; DNA: TGTGCCAGCAGTTATGGGAGGGTCGCAACTAATGAAAAACTGTTTTTT; CDR3: CASSYGRVATNEKLFF
V: TRBV19; J: TRBJ2-7; length: 14; D: TRBD2; size: -; DNA: TGTGCCAGTAGCCGGCTAGCGGGGGCCTACGAGCAGTACTTC; CDR3: CASSRLAGAYEQYF
V: TRBV5-8; J: TRBJ2-1; length: 14; D: -; size: -; DNA: TGTGCCAGCAGCCCTGGGGGGATCCGGGTTGAGCAGTTCTTC; CDR3: CASSPGGIRVEQFF
V: TRBV9; J: TRBJ1-1; length: 14; D: -; size: -; DNA: TGTGCCAGCAGCGGAGGGAGTTGGGACACTGAAGCTTTCTTT; CDR3: CASSGGSWDTEAFF
V: TRBV4-2; J: TRBJ2-1; length: 16; D: TRBD2; size: -; DNA: TGTGCCAGCAGCCATACCGGGACTAGCGGTTACAATGAGCAGTTCTTC; CDR3: CASSHTGTSGYNEQFF
V: TRBV5-1; J: TRBJ1-6; length: 13; D: -; size: few; DNA: TGCGCCAGCAGCTTGGCGGGGGGTTCACCCCTCCACTTT; CDR3: CASSLAGGSPLHF
V: TRBV6-5; J: TRBJ2-5; length: 16; D: TRBD1; size: few; DNA: TGTGCCAGCAGTTACAAGGCTGGGACAGGGGAAGAGACCCAGTACTTC; CDR3: CASSYKAGTGEETQYF
V: TRBV5-6; J: TRBJ2-1; length: 15; D: TRBD2; size: once; DNA: TGTGCCAGCAGCCCTAGCGGGAGGAACCCTAATGAGCAGTTCTTC; CDR3: CASSPSGRNPNEQFF
V: TRBV6-5; J: TRBJ1-2; length: 14; D: TRBD1; size: few; DNA: TGTGCCAGCAGGCCGACAACAGGGGGCTATGGCTACACCTTC; CDR3: CASRPTTGGYGYTF
V: TRBV18; J: TRBJ2-7; length: 15; D: TRBD1; size: -; DNA: TGTGCCAGCTCACCACGGACAGGGGTACCCTACGAGCAGTACTTC; CDR3: CASSPRTGVPYEQYF
V: TRBV27; J: TRBJ2-1; length: 17; D: TRBD2; size: once; DNA: TGTGCCAGCAGTTCCTTTAGCGGGGAAAGCTCCTACAATGAGCAGTTCTTC; CDR3: CASSSFSGESSYNEQFF
V: TRBV7-9; J: TRBJ1-5; length: 14; D: TRBD1; size: -; DNA: TGTGCCAGCAGCTCCGGGACAGATAATCAGCCCCAGCATTTT; CDR3: CASSSGTDNQPQHF
V: TRBV19; J: TRBJ2-2; length: 13; D: -; size: -; DNA: TGTGCCAGTAGTATAAGACAGGACGGGGAGCTGTTTTTT; CDR3: CASSIRQDGELFF
V: TRBV28; J: TRBJ2-7; length: 15; D: TRBD2; size: -; DNA: TGTGCCAGCAGTTTGTCTAGCGGGGCGTACTACGAGCAGTACTTC; CDR3: CASSLSSGAYYEQYF
V: TRBV6-5; J: TRBJ2-5; length: 15; D: -; size: -; DNA: TGTGCCAGCAGTTCAGGGGACCTGGAAGGAGAGACCCAGTACTTC; CDR3: CASSSGDLEGETQYF
V: TRBV21-1; J: TRBJ1-5; length: 14; D: -; size: -; DNA: TGTGCCAGCAGCACCGGGACAGCTAATCAGCCCCAGCATTTT; CDR3: CASSTGTANQPQHF
V: TRBV18; J: TRBJ2-1; length: 14; D: -; size: few; DNA: TGTGCCAGCTCACCACTCCAGGGCCCCAATGAGCAGTTCTTC; CDR3: CASSPLQGPNEQFF